One sample yielded the 27 T cell receptor beta chains listed below, sequenced in a study of shared clonotypes between healthy human individuals. Produced via immunoSEQ multiplex PCR; TCRdb's table is partial and in-frame only. The sample lists 1.5 million to 2.5 million clones, about 95% seen once, with 1.2% in the top ten. Cells designated naive CD8 were CD45RO-negative and were positively selected for CCR7, with terminally differentiated effector memory CD45RA+ cells excluded. Input material: naive CD8+ T cells sorted from blood. These receptors were collected from a man younger than 30 in good health.

The V call is TRBV10-3, the J call TRBJ1-6, with D possibly TRBD1 on 5 matching bases. Deletions cut 3 bases from V and 5 bases from J, with 8 bases between. CDR1 and CDR2 from the germline V gene are ENHRY and SYGVKD. There are 14 residues in the CDR3. DNA of the CDR3: TGTGCCATCAGTGAAGGGACCAATAATTCACCCCTCCACTTT. Encoded protein: CAISEGTNNSPLHF.

This clone showed up just once. One junction end disagrees with the germline gene, perhaps due to a read error. V and J are TRBV15 and TRBJ1-2; 7 nucleotides line up with TRBD1. Germline V gives CDR1 LNHNV, CDR2 YYDKDF (reference sequence). This CDR3 region has 15 residues. The CDR3, as DNA: TGTGCCACCAGCGGAGACAGGGAGGGTAGCTATGGCTACACCTTC. Amino acids: CATSGDREGSYGYTF.

This clone was observed a single time. V gene TRBV6-5 combines with J gene TRBJ2-7, with TRBD1 identical over 8 bases. This CDR3 is 13 amino acids long. Trimming removed 5 bases from V and 6 bases from J; junction bases left unmatched: 6. The germline V gene has CDR1 MNHEY and CDR2 SVGAGI. CDR3 loop: CASSPIDRGEQYF. The DNA of the CDR3 is TGTGCCAGCAGTCCCATTGACAGGGGCGAGCAGTACTTC.

V and J are TRBV14 and TRBJ2-1, with D tentatively TRBD2 (6 bases). This CDR3 contains 18 residues. The V gene's germline CDR1 is SGHDN and CDR2 FVKESK. Trimming stripped 1 base from V and 5 bases from J, with 21 bases between. The CDR3 DNA reads TGTGCCAGCAGCCAAGGGCCTAGTGGGGGGACCATTCACAATGAGCAGTTCTTC. This gives the protein CASSQGPSGGTIHNEQFF.

The chain carries TRBV15 and TRBJ2-2; a possible D gene is TRBD1 (5 bases). This CDR3 is built from 17 residues. Trimming shortened V by 0 bases and J by 0 bases, and 11 bases separated the two germline ends. The germline gives CDR1 LNHNV, CDR2 YYDKDF (reference sequence). The CDR3 DNA follows: TGTGCCACCAGCAGAGATCTTGGACAAGCGAACACCGGGGAGCTGTTTTTT. As protein: CATSRDLGQANTGELFF. The whole variable domain, filled in from reference TRBV15 and TRBJ2-2, reads DAMVIQNPRYQVTQFGKPVTLSCSQTLNHNVMYWYQQKSSQAPKLLFHYYDKDFNNEADTPDNFQSRRPNTSFCFLDIRSPGLGDTAMYLCATSRDLGQANTGELFFGEGSRLTVL.

About this clone itself: Other DNA sequences in the same sample also yield this CDR3. The chain carries TRBV6-1 and TRBJ2-5; tentatively, D is TRBD1 (6 bases). CDR1 and CDR2 from the germline V gene are MNHNS and SASEGT. The CDR3 spans 13 residues. Trimming cost V 1 base and J 5 bases, with 8 bases left between them. The CDR3 region is CASSEDREETQYF. CDR3 sequence (DNA): TGTGCCAGCAGTGAAGACAGGGAGGAGACCCAGTACTTC.

This clone was seen just once. Other DNA sequences in the sample encode the same CDR3. The rearrangement uses TRBV28 and TRBJ2-3; D is ambiguous. The germline V and J ends were trimmed by 2 bases and 5 bases, with 2 bases remaining between them. Looked up from germline, CDR1 is MDHEN and CDR2 is SYDVKM. This CDR3 comprises 11 residues. The CDR3 spells CASSLGDTQYF. The CDR3 nucleotides are TGTGCCAGCAGTTTAGGAGATACGCAGTATTTT.

The CDR3 reads CASSLDPGESAETQYF. The CDR3 DNA follows: TGTGCCAGCAGCTTAGATCCGGGGGAGTCCGCCGAGACCCAGTACTTC. V gene TRBV11-2 combines with J gene TRBJ2-5; D possibly corresponds to TRBD2 (6 bases). Germline values: CDR1 SGHAT, CDR2 FQNNGV. Trimming cost V 0 bases and J 5 bases, with 16 bases left between them. The CDR3 contains 16 residues.

Written as DNA, the CDR3 is TGTGCCAGCAGTTTCCGGCATAGCGGGGGGGTCTCCGAGCAGTACTTC. Amino acid sequence: CASSFRHSGGVSEQYF. The chain employs TRBV27 and TRBJ2-7, with 11 positions matching TRBD2. Germline trimming cut 3 bases from V and 6 bases from J; bases unmatched to any gene: 10. This CDR3 region has 16 residues. CDR1 and CDR2 (germline): MNHEY, SMNVEV (reference sequence).

On this clone itself: The sample holds other DNA sequences that translate to the same CDR3. The genes are TRBV27 and TRBJ2-3; 11 positions agree with TRBD2. The germline CDR1 and CDR2 sequences are MNHEY and SMNVEV (reference sequence). The CDR3 covers 17 residues. V lost 5 bases, J lost 1 base, and 8 bases stayed unmatched. This CDR3 is CASSGLLAGEGTDTQYF. The CDR3 DNA sequence: TGTGCCAGCAGTGGATTACTAGCGGGAGAGGGCACAGATACGCAGTATTTT.

The chain carries TRBV5-1 and TRBJ2-7; 7 bases are a match to TRBD1. Per germline, CDR1 SGHRS and CDR2 YFSETQ. This CDR3 is built from 15 residues. The J segment lost 3 bases and the V segment lost 0 bases, leaving 6 bases of the junction unmatched. The CDR3 protein is CASSLGTGNYYEQYF. The CDR3 region has the DNA TGCGCCAGCAGCTTGGGGACAGGAAACTACTACGAGCAGTACTTC.

V and J are TRBV5-6 and TRBJ2-2; 8 bases match TRBD2. CDR3 length: 17 residues. With V trimmed by 3 bases and J by 0 bases, 7 bases remained unmatched. The germline CDR1 and CDR2 sequences are SGHDT and YYEEEE. Here the CDR3 DNA reads TGTGCCAGCAGCTACCCTCGGGAGGGGACGAACACCGGGGAGCTGTTTTTT. Amino acid sequence: CASSYPREGTNTGELFF.

V gene TRBV27 combines with J gene TRBJ2-7; the match to TRBD1 covers 8 bases. The germline V gene has CDR1 MNHEY and CDR2 SMNVEV (reference sequence). The CDR3 extends over 15 amino acids. Trimming removed 1 base from V and 2 bases from J; junction bases left unmatched: 4. CDR3 nucleotides: TGTGCCAGCAGTTTATATTGGACAGGGCCCTACGAGCAGTACTTC. As protein: CASSLYWTGPYEQYF.

The genes are TRBV11-2 and TRBJ1-1; 7 bases align to TRBD1. The germline V gene has CDR1 SGHAT and CDR2 FQNNGV. This CDR3 is built from 16 residues. The V and J ends lost 3 bases and 4 bases, in that order; junction bases with no gene match: 11. CDR3: CASSFAPLPGGTEAFF. CDR3 in DNA: TGTGCCAGCAGCTTTGCCCCTTTGCCAGGGGGCACTGAAGCTTTCTTT. The whole variable domain, filled in from reference TRBV11-2 and TRBJ1-1, reads EAGVAQSPRYKIIEKRQSVAFWCNPISGHATLYWYQQILGQGPKLLIQFQNNGVVDDSQLPKDRFSAERLKGVDSTLKIQPAKLEDSAVYLCASSFAPLPGGTEAFFGQGTRLTVV.

The V gene is TRBV5-1, the J gene TRBJ2-7; D is perhaps TRBD1 or TRBD2 (5 bases each). Germline CDR1 SGHRS, CDR2 YFSETQ. This CDR3 spans 13 amino acids. Trimming took 4 bases from V and 1 from J, leaving 9 bases between them. CDR3 nucleotides: TGCGCCAGCAGCAGGGGACCTTCCTACGAGCAGTACTTC. Amino acids: CASSRGPSYEQYF.

The chain employs TRBV6-1 and TRBJ1-2; D gene uncertain. The germline V gene has CDR1 MNHNS and CDR2 SASEGT. The V end lost 7 bases, the J end lost 4 bases, and 16 bases lay between the germline ends. The length of the CDR3 is 14 residues. The CDR3 DNA sequence: TGTGCCAGCAACAAACCGGAGTGGGGCTATGGCTACACCTTC. This translates into CASNKPEWGYGYTF.

The chain has TRBV5-1 and TRBJ1-2, with a tentative D call TRBD1 (5 bases). CDR1 SGHRS and CDR2 YFSETQ come from the germline V gene. CDR3 length equals 15 residues. V gave up 0 bases and J gave up 8 bases, with 17 bases separating them. The CDR3 region has the DNA TGCGCCAGCAGCTTGGCCGCAGGGCCCCTGGGGGGCTACACCTTC. It yields the protein CASSLAAGPLGGYTF.

The V gene is TRBV4-1, the J gene TRBJ2-1; 12 positions agree with TRBD2. Germline lookup yields CDR1 MGHRA and CDR2 YSYEKL. This CDR3 comprises 21 residues. After removal of 1 base from V and 0 bases from J, the junction contained 13 bases not matched to a gene. CDR3 sequence reads: CASSQASIRLAGASSYNEQFF. The CDR3 DNA is TGCGCCAGCAGCCAAGCATCCATCAGACTAGCGGGGGCTAGCTCCTACAATGAGCAGTTCTTC.

The chain employs TRBV7-9 and TRBJ1-1; D possibly corresponds to TRBD1 (5 bases). In germline, CDR1 is SEHNR, CDR2 FQNEAQ (reference sequence). V was clipped by 5 bases and J by 8 bases, with 18 bases between them. The CDR3 extends over 14 amino acids. The CDR3 bases are TGTGCCAGCAGCGAGGCCGGGACCGTCGACGAAGCTTTCTTT. It translates to CASSEAGTVDEAFF.

The rearrangement links TRBV9 to TRBJ1-2; D gene ambiguous. Germline V gene lookup returns CDR1 SGDLS and CDR2 YYNGEE. The CDR3 is 12 residues long. The germline V and J ends were trimmed by 4 bases and 7 bases, with 11 bases remaining between them. Written as DNA, the CDR3 is TGTGCCAGCAGCCTGGGGTTCGGTGGCTACACCTTC. This translates into CASSLGFGGYTF.

This chain joins TRBV7-2 and TRBJ2-7; 7 bases align to TRBD1. Germline values: CDR1 SGHTA, CDR2 FQGNSA. The CDR3 is made up of 17 amino acids. J lost 0 bases, V lost 6 bases, and 14 bases had no gene match. The CDR3 protein is CASSSGPGQPDSYEQYF. The CDR3 DNA follows: TGTGCCAGCAGTTCTGGACCGGGACAGCCCGACTCCTACGAGCAGTACTTC.

The chain has TRBV11-3 and TRBJ1-1; the D gene is possibly TRBD1 (5 bases). V dropped 2 bases and J dropped 2 bases, with 9 bases sitting between them. The CDR3 consists of 14 residues. Per germline, CDR1 SGHNT and CDR2 YENEEA. The chain's CDR3 is CASSLWGSNTEAFF. CDR3 nucleotide sequence: TGTGCCAGCAGCTTATGGGGCAGTAACACTGAAGCTTTCTTT.

As regards this clone: Other nucleotide sequences in the sample specify the same CDR3. The chain couples TRBV9 to TRBJ2-7; TRBD2 matches 9 bases. CDR1 is SGDLS and CDR2 is YYNGEE in the germline V gene. V lost 0 bases and J lost 4; bases outside the gene matches: 2. This CDR3 comprises 14 residues. The CDR3 loop reads CASSVGGGDYEQYF. The CDR3 region has the DNA TGTGCCAGCAGCGTAGGCGGGGGGGATTACGAGCAGTACTTC. The whole variable domain, filled in from reference TRBV9 and TRBJ2-7, reads DSGVTQTPKHLITATGQRVTLRCSPRSGDLSVYWYQQSLDQGLQFLIQYYNGEERAKGNILERFSAQQFPDLHSELNLSSLELGDSALYFCASSVGGGDYEQYFGPGTRLTVT.

This chain links TRBV27 with TRBJ2-3; tentatively, D is TRBD2 (6 bases). The V gene's germline CDR1 is MNHEY and CDR2 SMNVEV (reference sequence). The CDR3 has 13 residues. V lost 4 bases to trimming and J lost 4 bases, with 9 bases between them. The CDR3, as DNA: TGTGCCAGCAGTTCTGGGACTCCAGATACGCAGTATTTT. It specifies CASSSGTPDTQYF.

The chain has TRBV27 and TRBJ2-1; 10 bases agree with TRBD1. The V and J ends lost 8 bases and 0 bases, in that order; junction bases with no gene match: 10. The germline V gene has CDR1 MNHEY and CDR2 SMNVEV (reference sequence). The CDR3 has 17 residues. As DNA, the CDR3 is TGTGCCAGCCTGAGACAGGGGGCCCCCAGCTCCTACAATGAGCAGTTCTTC. It yields the protein CASLRQGAPSSYNEQFF.

Remarks on this clone: Other DNA sequences in this specimen translate into the identical CDR3. This chain uses TRBV7-9 with TRBJ2-7; D might be TRBD1 (5 bases). The germline V and J ends were trimmed by 5 bases and 0 bases, with 8 bases remaining between them. The CDR3 sequence is 13 residues long. Germline CDR1 is SEHNR and CDR2 is FQNEAQ (reference sequence). CDR3 amino acids: CASSLGHSYEQYF. The DNA for the CDR3 is TGTGCCAGCAGCCTTGGACACTCCTACGAGCAGTACTTC.

The V call is TRBV7-6, the J call TRBJ2-5, with 14 bases aligning to TRBD2. The CDR3 extends over 18 amino acids. Trimming at V came to 2 bases and at J to 5 bases, leaving 10 bases not matched to a gene. CDR1 and CDR2 from the germline V gene are SGHVS and FNYEAQ. The CDR3 is CASSLPGLAGDGKETQYF. DNA for the CDR3: TGTGCCAGCAGCTTACCGGGACTAGCGGGAGACGGGAAGGAGACCCAGTACTTC.